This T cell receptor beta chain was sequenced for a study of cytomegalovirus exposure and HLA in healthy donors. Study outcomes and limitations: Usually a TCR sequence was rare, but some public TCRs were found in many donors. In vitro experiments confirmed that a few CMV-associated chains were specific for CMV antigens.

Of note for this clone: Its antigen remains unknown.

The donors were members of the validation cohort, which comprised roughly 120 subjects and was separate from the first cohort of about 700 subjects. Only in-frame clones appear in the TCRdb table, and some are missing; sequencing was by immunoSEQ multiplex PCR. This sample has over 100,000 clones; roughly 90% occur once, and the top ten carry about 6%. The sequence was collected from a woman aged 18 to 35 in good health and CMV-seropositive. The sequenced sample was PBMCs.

The CDR3 spells CASSPPRAGGPGTDTQYF. DNA of the CDR3: TGTGCCAGCTCACCACCGCGAGCGGGAGGGCCAGGCACAGATACGCAGTATTTT. The chain joins TRBV18 to TRBJ2-3, with 10 bases matching TRBD2. Trimming cost V 0 bases and J 1 base; bases outside gene matches: 7. Germline V lookup: CDR1 KGHSH, CDR2 LQKENI. The CDR3 sequence is 18 residues long.